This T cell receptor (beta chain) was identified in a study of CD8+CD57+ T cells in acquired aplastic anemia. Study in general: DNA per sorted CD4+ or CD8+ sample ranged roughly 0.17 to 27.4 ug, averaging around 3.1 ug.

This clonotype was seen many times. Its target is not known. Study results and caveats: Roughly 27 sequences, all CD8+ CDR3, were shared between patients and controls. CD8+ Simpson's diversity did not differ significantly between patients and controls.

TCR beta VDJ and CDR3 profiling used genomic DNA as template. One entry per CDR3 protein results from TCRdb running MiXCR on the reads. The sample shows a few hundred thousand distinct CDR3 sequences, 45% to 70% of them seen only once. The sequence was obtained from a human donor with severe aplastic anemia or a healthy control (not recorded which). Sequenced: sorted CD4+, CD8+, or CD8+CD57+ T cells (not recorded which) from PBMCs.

The CDR3 DNA reads TGTGCCTGGAGTGGCCGGGGATGGGCTTTCTTT. Protein product: CAWSGRGWAFF. This chain links TRBV30 with TRBJ1-1; D is unclear. The CDR3 runs to 11 residues. The V gene's germline CDR1 is GTSNPN and CDR2 SVGIG (reference sequence). With 1 base removed from V and 11 bases from J, the gap between germline ends came to 11 bases.